This T cell receptor (beta chain) is from a study of cytomegalovirus exposure and HLA in healthy donors. In the study overall: Earlier findings included some 120 million unique TCR beta sequences obtained from roughly 200 million T cells.

Vbeta (60) and Jbeta (13) primers were used in the PCR. Libraries were prepared by immunoSEQ multiplex PCR; TCRdb keeps only in-frame clonotypes and omits some of them. The sample includes approximately 150,000 clones, around 75% of them seen just once. This CDR3 spans 12 amino acids. CDR1 is SQVTM, CDR2 ANQGSEA, per germline. The specimen sequenced was PBMCs. The J gene is TRBJ2-7, the V gene TRBV29-1, with unresolved D. The tail of the sequence fits TRBJ2-1 better, so the J call may be wrong. The receptor's source is a man younger than 30 in good health and CMV-seropositive. This chain's CDR3 is CSVVPGAYEQFF. In nucleotides, the CDR3 is TGCAGCGTTGTGCCCGGAGCCTACGAGCAGTTCTTC.